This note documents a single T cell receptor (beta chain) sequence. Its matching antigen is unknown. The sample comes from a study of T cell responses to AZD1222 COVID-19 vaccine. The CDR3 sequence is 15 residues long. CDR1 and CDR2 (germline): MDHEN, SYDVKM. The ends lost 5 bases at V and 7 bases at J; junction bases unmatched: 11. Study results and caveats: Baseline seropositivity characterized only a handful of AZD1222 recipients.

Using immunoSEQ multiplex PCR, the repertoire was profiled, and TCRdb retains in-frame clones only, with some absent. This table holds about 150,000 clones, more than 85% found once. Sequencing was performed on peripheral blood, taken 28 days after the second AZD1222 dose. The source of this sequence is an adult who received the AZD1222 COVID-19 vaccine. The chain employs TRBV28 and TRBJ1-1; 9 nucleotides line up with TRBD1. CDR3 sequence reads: CASSPRQGVKIEAFF. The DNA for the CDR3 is TGTGCCAGCAGTCCCCGACAGGGGGTAAAAATTGAAGCTTTCTTT.